The 28 T cell receptor beta chains below come from one sample, sequenced in a study of blood T cell repertoires in COVID-19. Only in-frame clones appear in the TCRdb table, and some are missing; sequencing was by immunoSEQ multiplex PCR. The sample lists about 250,000 clones, about 89% occurring once. The sequencing input was peripheral blood. The receptors were gathered from a man aged 25-40 years with acute or convalescent COVID-19.

The rearrangement uses TRBV6-5 and TRBJ2-7, with D maybe TRBD1 (5 bases). Germline-derived CDR1 and CDR2 are MNHEY and SVGAGI. V lost 2 bases and J lost 1, with 12 bases in between. There are 15 residues in the CDR3. The CDR3 spells CASSYRQKASYEQYF. CDR3 bases: TGTGCCAGCAGTTACCGACAGAAAGCTTCCTACGAGCAGTACTTC.

The J gene is TRBJ1-3, the V gene TRBV30; possible D gene TRBD1, 6 bases. Germline loops: CDR1 GTSNPN, CDR2 SVGIG (reference sequence). This CDR3 is built from 12 residues. Trimming removed 3 bases at V and 5 bases at J, with 8 bases between. CDR3 in amino acids: CAWSQGRNTIYF. CDR3 nucleotide sequence: TGTGCCTGGAGCCAGGGGAGAAACACCATATATTTT.

The sample holds a few counts of this clone. The chain employs TRBV3-1 (or the pseudogene TRBV3-2) and TRBJ1-1; TRBD1 aligns across 8 bases. The CDR3 covers 13 residues. Germline trimming cut 5 bases from V and 4 bases from J; bases unmatched to any gene: 3. Germline V gives CDR1 LGHDT, CDR2 YNNKEL (reference sequence). CDR3 region: CASSRTGRTEAFF. DNA for the CDR3: TGTGCCAGCAGCAGGACAGGGCGCACTGAAGCTTTCTTT.

The chain is built from TRBV5-6 and TRBJ2-7; maybe TRBD2 (6 bases). Trimming took 4 bases from V and 0 from J, leaving 14 bases between them. From germline, CDR1 is SGHDT and CDR2 YYEEEE. There are 15 residues in the CDR3. The CDR3 DNA reads as TGTGCCAGCAGCCACGGGGGTTTTGGCTCCTACGAGCAGTACTTC. It encodes CASSHGGFGSYEQYF.

The rearrangement links TRBV11-3 to TRBJ2-5, with D possibly matching TRBD2 (7 bases). The CDR3 spans 14 residues. Trimming cost V 5 bases and J 3 bases, with 13 bases left between them. Germline lookup yields CDR1 SGHNT and CDR2 YENEEA. The chain's CDR3 is CASSLRGGEETQYF. The CDR3 nucleotides are TGTGCCAGCAGCCTACGCGGGGGCGAAGAGACCCAGTACTTC.

The CDR3 DNA sequence: TGTGCCAGCAGCAGAGCCGAAGGGACAGAGAGTTATGGCTACACCTTC. This translates into CASSRAEGTESYGYTF. This chain links TRBV5-5 with TRBJ1-2; 7 nucleotides align to TRBD1. V dropped 4 bases and J dropped 5; count of bases not matched to a gene: 14. This CDR3 has 16 amino acids. Germline V gene sequence: CDR1 SGHKS, CDR2 YYEKEE (reference sequence).

The chain combines TRBV3-1 (or the pseudogene TRBV3-2) with TRBJ2-7; D possibly corresponds to TRBD1 (6 bases). The CDR3 loop spans 11 amino acids. The germline V and J ends were trimmed by 6 bases and 5 bases, with 8 bases remaining between them. CDR1 LGHDT and CDR2 YNNKEL come from the germline V gene (reference sequence). This CDR3 is CASRGADEQYF. Written as DNA, the CDR3 is TGTGCCAGCAGGGGGGCGGACGAGCAGTACTTC.

J is TRBJ1-1 and V is TRBV28; tentative D call: TRBD1 (6 bases). The germline V gene encodes CDR1 MDHEN and CDR2 SYDVKM. The V end lost 6 bases, the J end lost 1 base, and 18 bases lay between the germline ends. The CDR3 contains 16 residues. The CDR3 region is CASRSKPGQKNTEAFF. The DNA of the CDR3 is TGTGCCAGCAGATCAAAGCCGGGACAAAAGAACACTGAAGCTTTCTTT.

The chain employs TRBV30 and TRBJ2-7; 12 nucleotides agree with TRBD2. Per germline, CDR1 GTSNPN and CDR2 SVGIG (reference sequence). The CDR3 is made up of 13 amino acids. V shed 6 bases, J shed 4 bases, and the junction held 4 bases outside the gene matches. The CDR3 nucleotides read TGTGCCTGTCTAGCGGGAGGGCCTTACGAGCAGTACTTC. It encodes CACLAGGPYEQYF.

This clone was seen a handful of times. The genes are TRBV4-1 and TRBJ2-5; 9 positions match TRBD2. The length of the CDR3 is 16 residues. Germline loops: CDR1 MGHRA, CDR2 YSYEKL. Trimming cost V 1 base and J 4 bases; bases outside gene matches: 7. The CDR3 sequence: CASSQVLTLAGETQYF. The CDR3 DNA reads as TGCGCCAGCAGCCAAGTGTTGACACTAGCGGGAGAGACCCAGTACTTC.

This chain connects TRBV5-1 to TRBJ1-1, with a tentative D call TRBD1 (6 bases). The V gene's germline CDR1 is SGHRS and CDR2 YFSETQ. Between the trimmed V and J ends, which lost 0 bases and 1 base, there was a span of 7 bases. The CDR3 runs 14 residues. This chain's CDR3 is CASSLGDTNTEAFF. The CDR3 DNA reads TGCGCCAGCAGCTTGGGGGACACGAACACTGAAGCTTTCTTT.

The count of this clone is one. The chain couples TRBV6-6 to TRBJ1-5; 7 nucleotides match TRBD1. Germline V lookup: CDR1 MNHNY, CDR2 SVGAGI (reference sequence). The J segment lost 7 bases and the V segment lost 2 bases, leaving 8 bases of the junction unmatched. There are 15 residues in the CDR3. CDR3 amino acids: CASSYQGQAGQPQHF. The CDR3 DNA follows: TGTGCCAGCAGTTACCAAGGACAGGCGGGCCAGCCCCAGCATTTT.

V and J are TRBV6-1 and TRBJ1-1; no reliable D call. Germline V gene lookup returns CDR1 MNHNS and CDR2 SASEGT. Deletions cut 3 bases from V and 6 bases from J, with 14 bases between. The CDR3 consists of 14 residues. The DNA for the CDR3 is TGTGCCAGCAGTGACCGGGGAAAGTCGGCTGAAGCTTTCTTT. It specifies CASSDRGKSAEAFF.

V gene TRBV19 combines with J gene TRBJ1-2; weak D call: TRBD1 (5 bases). Between the trimmed V and J ends, which lost 7 bases and 3 bases, there was a span of 18 bases. This CDR3 is 15 amino acids long. The germline V gene encodes CDR1 LNHDA and CDR2 SQIVND (reference sequence). CDR3 region: CASTLLGVTDYGYTF. DNA of the CDR3: TGTGCCAGTACTTTGTTAGGGGTTACCGACTATGGCTACACCTTC.

The V gene is TRBV25-1, the J gene TRBJ1-3; 7 nucleotides match TRBD1. The germline gives CDR1 MGHDK, CDR2 SYGVNS. The ends lost 2 bases at V and 0 bases at J; junction bases unmatched: 1. CDR3 length equals 15 residues. The CDR3: CASSEGTASGNTIYF. The DNA for the CDR3 is TGTGCCAGCAGTGAAGGGACAGCCTCTGGAAACACCATATATTTT.

The chain couples TRBV15 to TRBJ1-3; D call uncertain. V was clipped by 0 bases and J by 1 base, with 7 bases between them. Germline V CDR1 and CDR2: LNHNV, YYDKDF (reference sequence). The CDR3 extends over 15 amino acids. CDR3 protein: CATSRDRFSGNTIYF. The CDR3 DNA sequence: TGTGCCACCAGCAGAGATCGTTTTTCTGGAAACACCATATATTTT.

J is TRBJ2-5 and V is TRBV4-2, with 10 positions matching TRBD2. V gave up 4 bases and J gave up 0 bases; unmatched junction bases: 11. Germline V gives CDR1 LGHNA, CDR2 YNFKEQ. This CDR3 has 18 residues. Written as DNA, the CDR3 is TGTGCCAGCAGCCTCTCGCCTCTACTAGCGGGGAACCAAGAGACCCAGTACTTC. Translating it yields CASSLSPLLAGNQETQYF.

The CDR3, as DNA: TGTGCCAGCAGCTCCAGGGAGAACACTGAAGCTTTCTTT. Amino acids: CASSSRENTEAFF. The rearrangement links TRBV5-4 to TRBJ1-1, with D maybe TRBD1 (5 bases). V lost 3 bases and J lost 1, with 7 bases in between. From germline, CDR1 is SGHNT and CDR2 YYREEE (reference sequence). There are 13 residues in the CDR3. The full variable domain, its missing parts supplied by reference TRBV5-4 and TRBJ1-1, is ETGVTQSPTHLIKTRGQQVTLRCSSQSGHNTVSWYQQALGQGPQFIFQYYREEENGRGNFPPRFSGLQFPNYSSELNVNALELDDSALYLCASSSRENTEAFFGQGTRLTVV.

V is TRBV3-1 (or the pseudogene TRBV3-2) and J is TRBJ1-2; D is undetermined. The CDR3 consists of 14 residues. The germline V gene has CDR1 LGHDT and CDR2 YNNKEL (reference sequence). With 1 base removed from V and 2 bases from J, the gap between germline ends came to 8 bases. CDR3 sequence: CASSQGETNYGYTF. CDR3 nucleotides: TGTGCCAGCAGCCAAGGAGAAACGAACTATGGCTACACCTTC.

The V and J genes are TRBV6-5 and TRBJ1-1, with a tentative D call TRBD1 (6 bases). Trimming stripped 4 bases from V and 6 bases from J, with 18 bases between. The germline CDR1 and CDR2 sequences are MNHEY and SVGAGI. CDR3 length: 15 amino acids. The CDR3 DNA sequence: TGTGCCAGCAGTTCGGGCAGGGGTGGATGGGCTGAAGCTTTCTTT. It translates to CASSSGRGGWAEAFF.

Here the CDR3 reads CASSLYAGGEGAPLHF. As DNA, the CDR3 is TGTGCCAGCAGCTTATATGCGGGGGGCGAGGGGGCACCCCTCCACTTT. The genes are TRBV7-3 and TRBJ1-6, with a weak D call TRBD1 (6 bases). CDR3 size: 16 residues. Trimming pared 2 bases from V and 11 bases from J, leaving 19 bases between. The germline CDR1 and CDR2 sequences are SGHTA and FQGTGA.

The chain uses TRBV18 and TRBJ1-5, with D maybe TRBD1 (5 bases). The CDR3 length is 16 residues. Per germline, CDR1 KGHSH and CDR2 LQKENI. Trimming cost V 3 bases and J 0 bases, with 12 bases left between them. The CDR3 region has the DNA TGTGCCAGCTCACCTTGGGGGGGTTTTAGCAATCAGCCCCAGCATTTT. This codes for CASSPWGGFSNQPQHF.

V gene TRBV18 combines with J gene TRBJ1-1, with 8 bases lining up with TRBD1. The ends lost 3 bases at V and 1 base at J; junction bases unmatched: 10. This CDR3 region has 17 residues. Germline CDR1 KGHSH, CDR2 LQKENI. Written as DNA, the CDR3 is TGTGCCAGCTCACCTCCCAGGACAGGGATTAAGAACACTGAAGCTTTCTTT. It is translated as CASSPPRTGIKNTEAFF. The whole variable domain, filled in from reference TRBV18 and TRBJ1-1, reads NAGVMQNPRHLVRRRGQEARLRCSPMKGHSHVYWYRQLPEEGLKFMVYLQKENIIDESGMPKERFSAEFPKEGPSILRIQQVVRGDSAAYFCASSPPRTGIKNTEAFFGQGTRLTVV.

V and J are TRBV28 and TRBJ1-5; TRBD1 is a possible D gene (5 bases). In germline, CDR1 is MDHEN, CDR2 SYDVKM. This CDR3 region has 15 residues. Trimming stripped 7 bases from V and 6 bases from J, with 19 bases between. The CDR3 protein is CASNPQVQNRQPQHF. Written as DNA, the CDR3 is TGTGCCAGCAACCCACAGGTTCAAAATCGTCAGCCCCAGCATTTT.

The chain is built from TRBV10-3 and TRBJ1-1, with D possibly TRBD1 on 6 matching bases. Germline loops: CDR1 ENHRY, CDR2 SYGVKD. Trimming cost V 6 bases and J 6 bases, with 11 bases left between them. This CDR3 has 12 residues. CDR3: CAISSTGAEAFF. The DNA for the CDR3 is TGTGCCATCAGCTCGACAGGAGCTGAAGCTTTCTTT.

V gene TRBV5-1 combines with J gene TRBJ2-7; 7 positions agree with TRBD1. Trimming at V came to 4 bases and at J to 4 bases, leaving 5 bases not matched to a gene. The CDR3 length is 13 residues. Looked up from germline, CDR1 is SGHRS and CDR2 is YFSETQ. The CDR3 reads CASSRDRQYEQYF. Here the CDR3 DNA reads TGCGCCAGCAGCCGGGACAGACAGTACGAGCAGTACTTC.

The chain links TRBV6-2 or TRBV6-3 to TRBJ1-1; D is possibly TRBD1 (6 bases). From germline, CDR1 is MNHEY and CDR2 SVGEGT. The germline V and J ends were trimmed by 5 bases and 11 bases, with 18 bases remaining between them. The CDR3 sequence is 13 residues long. CDR3 protein: CASSRGHGEVAFF. The DNA of the CDR3 is TGTGCCAGCAGTCGGGGACACGGAGAAGTTGCTTTCTTT.

The gene calls are TRBV5-4 and TRBJ1-2, with a possible D match to TRBD1 (5 bases). The germline V gene encodes CDR1 SGHNT and CDR2 YYREEE (reference sequence). The CDR3 extends over 15 amino acids. The V end lost 6 bases, the J end lost 8 bases, and 23 bases lay between the germline ends. The CDR3 DNA is TGTGCCAGCACAGGAGGGACGGAATTTCACATCGGCTACACCTTC. Translating gives CASTGGTEFHIGYTF. Drawing the rest from reference TRBV5-4 and TRBJ1-2, the complete variable domain is ETGVTQSPTHLIKTRGQQVTLRCSSQSGHNTVSWYQQALGQGPQFIFQYYREEENGRGNFPPRFSGLQFPNYSSELNVNALELDDSALYLCASTGGTEFHIGYTFGSGTRLTVV.